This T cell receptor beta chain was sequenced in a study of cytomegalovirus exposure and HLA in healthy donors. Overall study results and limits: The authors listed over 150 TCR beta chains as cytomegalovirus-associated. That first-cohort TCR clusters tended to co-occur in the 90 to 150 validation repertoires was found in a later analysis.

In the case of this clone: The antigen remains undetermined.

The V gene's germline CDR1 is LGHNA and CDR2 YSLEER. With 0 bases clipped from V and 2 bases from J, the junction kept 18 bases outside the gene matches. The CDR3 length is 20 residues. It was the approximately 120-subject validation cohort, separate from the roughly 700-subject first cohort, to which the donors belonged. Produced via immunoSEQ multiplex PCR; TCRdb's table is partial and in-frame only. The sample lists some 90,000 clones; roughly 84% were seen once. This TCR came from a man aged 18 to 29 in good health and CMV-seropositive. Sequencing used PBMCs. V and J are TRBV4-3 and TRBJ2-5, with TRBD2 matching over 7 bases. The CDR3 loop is CASSQDLGSARGTLQETQYF. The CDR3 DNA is TGCGCCAGCAGCCAAGATCTTGGTTCGGCGCGGGGGACCTTACAAGAGACCCAGTACTTC.